This TCR beta chain is drawn from a study of blood T cell repertoires in COVID-19. Study-wide background: Sources were T cells, B-cell-depleted T cells, or PBMCs; the material itself was cDNA or gDNA.

There are 13 residues in the CDR3. Trimming left V 8 bases short and J 5 bases short, with 15 bases between. CDR1 and CDR2 from the germline V gene are MNHEY and SMNVEV (reference sequence). Using immunoSEQ multiplex PCR, the repertoire was profiled, and TCRdb retains in-frame clones only, with some absent. The sample carries 95,000 to 120,000 clones, 90% recorded once. The receptor comes from a woman aged 50 to 60 with acute or convalescent COVID-19. The material sequenced was peripheral blood. V usage is TRBV27 and J usage is TRBJ1-1, with D hard to call. The CDR3 nucleotides read TGTGCCAGCCGGTGGTCGGGTTGGACTGAAGCTTTCTTT. Encoded protein: CASRWSGWTEAFF.